This passage covers 21 T cell receptor beta chains from one sample sequenced in a study of shared clonotypes between healthy human individuals. The data were produced by immunoSEQ multiplex PCR, yet TCRdb's version contains in-frame clones alone and is incomplete. The sample lists roughly 2.5 million clones; over 85% were seen once. Sequenced input: naive CD4+ T cells sorted from blood. Indicated subset: CD45RA+ positively selected. The receptors here all came from a man younger than 35 in good health.

The genes are TRBV7-8 and TRBJ2-7; D is uncertain. Trimming removed 4 bases at V and 2 bases at J, with 18 bases between. CDR1 is SGHVS and CDR2 is FQNEAQ in the germline V gene. The CDR3 contains 16 residues. Here the CDR3 reads CASSSPSLPTTYEQYF. The CDR3 DNA reads TGTGCCAGCAGCTCCCCCTCTTTACCGACCACCTACGAGCAGTACTTC.

The chain uses TRBV5-1 and TRBJ2-3; 9 bases are a match to TRBD2. This CDR3 region has 18 residues. Losses at the gene ends were 3 bases for V and 2 bases for J; bases not matched to a gene: 13. Germline lookup yields CDR1 SGHRS and CDR2 YFSETQ. CDR3 amino acids: CASSSPTSGSRNTDTQYF. For the CDR3, the DNA is TGCGCCAGCAGCTCGCCCACTAGCGGGTCGCGCAACACAGATACGCAGTATTTT.

The rearrangement joins TRBV5-3 to TRBJ2-7, with 10 bases lining up with TRBD1. TRBV5-3 is known as an ORF, though its function is uncertain. With V trimmed by 8 bases and J by 6 bases, 8 bases remained unmatched. The CDR3 has 13 residues. CDR3 sequence reads: CASSPDRGREQYF. Written as DNA, the CDR3 is TGTGCCAGCAGTCCAGACAGGGGGCGCGAGCAGTACTTC.

This clone appeared once. The chain recombines TRBV10-3 with TRBJ1-1; the match to TRBD1 covers 11 bases. Per germline, CDR1 ENHRY and CDR2 SYGVKD. The trim removed 6 bases at V and 4 bases at J, leaving 7 bases unmatched. CDR3 length: 15 amino acids. The CDR3 bases are TGTGCCATCAGCCCGGGACAGGGGGTAATCACTGAAGCTTTCTTT. Protein product: CAISPGQGVITEAFF.

This sequence joins TRBV6-1 and TRBJ1-2; 9 bases fit TRBD1. This CDR3 is built from 13 residues. Germline lookup yields CDR1 MNHNS and CDR2 SASEGT. The ends lost 2 bases at V and 7 bases at J; junction bases unmatched: 2. CDR3 loop: CASSELTGGGYTF. CDR3 nucleotide sequence: TGTGCCAGCAGTGAACTGACAGGGGGTGGCTACACCTTC.

The gene calls are TRBV5-1 and TRBJ2-1, with 8 positions matching TRBD2. The CDR3 covers 16 residues. The J segment lost 2 bases and the V segment lost 4 bases, leaving 8 bases of the junction unmatched. Germline-derived CDR1 and CDR2 are SGHRS and YFSETQ. As DNA, the CDR3 is TGCGCCAGCAGCCAGGATATAGCGGGACCCTACAATGAGCAGTTCTTC. It translates to CASSQDIAGPYNEQFF.

A remark on this clone: Different DNA sequences within this sample yield the same CDR3. The gene calls are TRBV5-1 and TRBJ2-2, with D possibly TRBD2 on 6 matching bases. Trimming left V 1 base short and J 0 bases short, with 10 bases between. The CDR3 is 16 residues long. Germline lookup yields CDR1 SGHRS and CDR2 YFSETQ. The CDR3 bases are TGCGCCAGCAGCTTGAACCTAGCGACGAACACCGGGGAGCTGTTTTTT. Residues: CASSLNLATNTGELFF.

About this clone: The junction and the germline gene differ at one end; a read error may be behind it. The sample carries other DNA sequences with the same CDR3. The chain uses TRBV29-1 and TRBJ1-1, with D tentatively TRBD1 (6 bases). The germline CDR1 and CDR2 sequences are SQVTM and ANQGSEA. CDR3 size: 15 residues. CDR3 region: CSVDRGANLNTEAFF. CDR3 bases: TGCAGTGTTGATAGGGGGGCGAACCTGAACACTGAAGCTTTCTTT.

The chain's CDR3 is CASSGGPQETQYF. The CDR3 nucleotides are TGTGCCAGCAGTGGGGGGCCCCAAGAGACCCAGTACTTC. V is TRBV25-1 and J is TRBJ2-5; TRBD1 is a possible D gene (6 bases). V lost 4 bases, J lost 1 base, and 7 bases lay in between. The CDR3 spans 13 residues. Germline assignment: CDR1 MGHDK and CDR2 SYGVNS.

This sequence joins TRBV5-1 and TRBJ2-7; no firm D call. Germline CDR1 reads SGHRS; CDR2 reads YFSETQ. V lost 0 bases to trimming and J lost 0 bases, with 13 bases between them. The CDR3 extends over 16 amino acids. CDR3 in DNA: TGCGCCAGCAGCTTGGCCGAACACACCAACTCCTACGAGCAGTACTTC. It yields the protein CASSLAEHTNSYEQYF.

J is TRBJ1-1 and V is TRBV19; D unclear. The CDR3 has 15 amino acids. Germline values: CDR1 LNHDA, CDR2 SQIVND (reference sequence). Deletions cut 1 base from V and 5 bases from J, with 14 bases between. CDR3 sequence: CASSIGGGSLTEAFF. For the CDR3, the DNA is TGTGCCAGTAGTATAGGAGGAGGGAGTTTGACTGAAGCTTTCTTT.

This chain links TRBV21-1 with TRBJ1-2. TRBV21-1 is a recognized pseudogene. The CDR3 totals 15 residues. CDR3 region: CASSKDGVGRGGYTF. In DNA form, the CDR3 reads TGTGCCAGCAGCAAAGACGGTGTAGGGAGAGGTGGCTACACCTTC.

The rearrangement links TRBV6-5 to TRBJ1-5; D is uncertain. The CDR3 contains 14 residues. V was shortened by 0 bases and J by 7 bases, with 10 bases between the two germline ends. The germline V gene has CDR1 MNHEY and CDR2 SVGAGI. The CDR3 protein is CASSYSGNSQPQHF. The CDR3 nucleotides read TGTGCCAGCAGTTACTCGGGGAACAGCCAGCCCCAGCATTTT.

The rearrangement joins TRBV7-2 to TRBJ2-7; 12 positions match TRBD2. V trimming: 4 bases; J trimming: 4 bases; junction bases outside the gene matches: 5. This CDR3 spans 15 amino acids. CDR1 is SGHTA, CDR2 FQGNSA, per germline. CDR3 protein: CASSSTSGSQYEQYF. The CDR3, as DNA: TGTGCCAGCAGCTCGACTAGCGGGAGTCAGTACGAGCAGTACTTC.

The chain combines TRBV10-1 with TRBJ2-7; 7 nucleotides match TRBD1. There are 15 residues in the CDR3. Germline V CDR1 and CDR2: WNHNN, SYGVQD (reference sequence). The J segment lost 3 bases and the V segment lost 0 bases, leaving 5 bases of the junction unmatched. CDR3 DNA: TGCGCCAGCAGTGAGTCTACAGGGGCGGACTACGAGCAGTACTTC. This codes for CASSESTGADYEQYF.

The chain joins TRBV19 to TRBJ2-4; TRBD2 aligns across 8 bases. The V gene's germline CDR1 is LNHDA and CDR2 SQIVND (reference sequence). J lost 6 bases, V lost 5 bases, and 9 bases had no gene match. CDR3 size: 15 residues. The CDR3, as DNA: TGTGCCAGTAGTCCCGGGGGGGGAATCGGAAACATTCAGTACTTC. Translation: CASSPGGGIGNIQYF.

The J gene is TRBJ2-7, the V gene TRBV5-1, with D perhaps matching TRBD2 (5 bases). The V gene's germline CDR1 is SGHRS and CDR2 YFSETQ. This CDR3 has 16 amino acids. The V end was cut by 4 bases, the J end by 6 bases, with 23 bases between. DNA for the CDR3: TGCGCCAGCAGCGTGACTGGCGACGGGAATCGCGTCGAGCAGTACTTC. It encodes CASSVTGDGNRVEQYF.

This chain joins TRBV27 and TRBJ1-4, with TRBD1 as a possible D gene (6 bases). V shed 0 bases and J shed 2 bases, with 13 bases lying between them. Looked up from germline, CDR1 is MNHEY and CDR2 is SMNVEV (reference sequence). This CDR3 is built from 17 residues. CDR3 DNA: TGTGCCAGCAGTTTATCGATGGGGGCAGGGACTAATGAAAAACTGTTTTTT. Protein sequence: CASSLSMGAGTNEKLFF. Supplemented by reference TRBV27 and TRBJ1-4, the full variable domain reads EAQVTQNPRYLITVTGKKLTVTCSQNMNHEYMSWYRQDPGLGLRQIYYSMNVEVTDKGDVPEGYKVSRKEKRNFPLILESPSPNQTSLYFCASSLSMGAGTNEKLFFGSGTQLSVL.

The V and J genes are TRBV6-6 and TRBJ2-7; D remains unclear. Germline V CDR1 and CDR2: MNHNY, SVGAGI (reference sequence). Trimming removed 6 bases at V and 0 bases at J, with 9 bases between. This CDR3 region has 13 residues. The CDR3 DNA reads as TGTGCCAGCAGGGCCTCCTTCTCCTACGAGCAGTACTTC. Amino acids: CASRASFSYEQYF.

The V call is TRBV11-2, the J call TRBJ2-7; D is unclear. Trimming left V 2 bases short and J 6 bases short, with 5 bases between. Germline CDR1 SGHAT, CDR2 FQNNGV. The CDR3 consists of 11 residues. The CDR3 DNA follows: TGTGCCAGCAGCTTATTTGCCGAGCAGTACTTC. It specifies CASSLFAEQYF.

This clone showed up just a few times. V and J are TRBV6-5 and TRBJ1-1; tentative D call: TRBD1 (5 bases). Per germline, CDR1 MNHEY and CDR2 SVGAGI. Trimming removed 6 bases from V and 1 base from J, with 12 bases in between. This CDR3 region has 14 residues. The CDR3, as DNA: TGTGCCAGCAGCCTTCATGGGGGGAACACTGAAGCTTTCTTT. Its protein is CASSLHGGNTEAFF.